The clone carrying this T cell receptor beta chain was counted a few times. The antigen remains unidentified. These data come from a study of T cell repertoires in cytomegalovirus infection. As for the study in general: As its CMV epitopes, the study selected recently identified HLA-C-restricted and well-studied HLA-B-restricted targets. Indicated by public TCR beta signatures were CMV infection and matching HLA type. The study's findings and limits: Accumulated public TCR beta family frequency recognized individuals carrying CMV together with the relevant HLA. The ex vivo response showed dominance by HLA-C-restricted CMV-specific TCR beta clonotypes.

TCRdb analysed the reads with MiXCR anew, one entry per CDR3 protein. The table includes about 920,000 distinct CDR3 sequences, approximately 32% detected once. Between the trimmed V and J ends, which lost 2 bases and 0 bases, there was a span of 19 bases. The CDR3 consists of 18 residues. CDR1 and CDR2 from the germline V gene are MDHEN and SYDVKM. Sequencing was performed on cultured CD8+ T cells from PBMCs, taken from culture after CMV antigen stimulation. The V and J genes are TRBV28 and TRBJ1-2; no clear D. The receptor was derived from a human donor in good health (CMV status not recorded). Some clones in this sample may be carry-over from other donors' samples. DNA of the CDR3: TGTGCCAGCAGTTTAGAGCCCTTAACCTCGTTAGCTAACTATGGCTACACCTTC. It is translated as CASSLEPLTSLANYGYTF.